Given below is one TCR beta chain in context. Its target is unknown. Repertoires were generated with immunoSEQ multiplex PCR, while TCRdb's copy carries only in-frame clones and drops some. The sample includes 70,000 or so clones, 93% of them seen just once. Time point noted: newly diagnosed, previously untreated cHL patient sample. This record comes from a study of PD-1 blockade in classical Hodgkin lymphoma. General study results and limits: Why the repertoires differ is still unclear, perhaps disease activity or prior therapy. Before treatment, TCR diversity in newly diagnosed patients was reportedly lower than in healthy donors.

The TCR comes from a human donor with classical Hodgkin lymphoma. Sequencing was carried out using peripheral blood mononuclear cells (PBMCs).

The CDR3 reads CASSIDLASYYNEQFF. The CDR3 coding sequence is TGTGCCAGTAGTATAGATCTGGCGAGCTATTACAATGAGCAGTTCTTC. V and J are TRBV19 and TRBJ2-1; D ambiguous. V gave up 0 bases and J gave up 4 bases, with 13 bases separating them. Germline loops: CDR1 LNHDA, CDR2 SQIVND (reference sequence). The CDR3 loop spans 16 amino acids.